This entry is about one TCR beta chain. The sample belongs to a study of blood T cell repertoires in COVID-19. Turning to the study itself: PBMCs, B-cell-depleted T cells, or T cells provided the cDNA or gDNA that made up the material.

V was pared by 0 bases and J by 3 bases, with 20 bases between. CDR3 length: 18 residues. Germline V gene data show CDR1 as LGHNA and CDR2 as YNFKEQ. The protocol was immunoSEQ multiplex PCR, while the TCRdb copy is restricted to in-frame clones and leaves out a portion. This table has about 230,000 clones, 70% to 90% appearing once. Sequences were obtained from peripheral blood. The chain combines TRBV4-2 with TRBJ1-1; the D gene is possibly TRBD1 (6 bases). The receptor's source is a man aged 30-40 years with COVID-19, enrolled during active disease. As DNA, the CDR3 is TGTGCCAGCAGCCAAGAAATCAGGGGATACGAGGGGGACACTGAAGCTTTCTTT. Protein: CASSQEIRGYEGDTEAFF.